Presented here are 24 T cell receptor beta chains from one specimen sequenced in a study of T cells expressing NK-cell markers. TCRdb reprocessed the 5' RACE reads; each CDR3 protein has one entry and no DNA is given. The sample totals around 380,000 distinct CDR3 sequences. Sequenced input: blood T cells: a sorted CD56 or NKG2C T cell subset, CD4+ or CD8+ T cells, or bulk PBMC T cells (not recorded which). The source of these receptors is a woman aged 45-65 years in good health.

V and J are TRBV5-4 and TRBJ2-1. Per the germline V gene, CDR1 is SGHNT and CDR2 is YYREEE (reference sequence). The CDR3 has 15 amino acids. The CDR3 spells CASSLAPATYNEQFF.

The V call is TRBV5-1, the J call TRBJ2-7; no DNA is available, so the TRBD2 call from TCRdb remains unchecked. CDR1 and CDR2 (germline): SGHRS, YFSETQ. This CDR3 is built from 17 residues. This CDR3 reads CASSPTTSGMVTGEQYF.

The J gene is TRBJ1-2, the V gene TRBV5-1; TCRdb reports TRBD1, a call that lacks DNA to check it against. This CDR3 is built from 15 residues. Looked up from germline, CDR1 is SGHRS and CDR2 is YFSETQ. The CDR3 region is CASSLESTGLRGYTF.

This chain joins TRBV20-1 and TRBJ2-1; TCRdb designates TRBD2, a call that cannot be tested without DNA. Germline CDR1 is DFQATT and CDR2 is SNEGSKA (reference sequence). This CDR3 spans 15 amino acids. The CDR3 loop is CSARGTSGRVNEQFF.

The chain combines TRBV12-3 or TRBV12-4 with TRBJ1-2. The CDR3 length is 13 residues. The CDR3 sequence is CASSFKASGGYTF.

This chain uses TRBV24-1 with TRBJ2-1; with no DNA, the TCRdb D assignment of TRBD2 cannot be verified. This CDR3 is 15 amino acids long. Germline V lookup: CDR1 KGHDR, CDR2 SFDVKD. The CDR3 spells CATSDPSGRFNEQFF.

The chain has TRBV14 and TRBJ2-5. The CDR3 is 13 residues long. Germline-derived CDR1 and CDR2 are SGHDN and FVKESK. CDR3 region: CASSQRQQETQYF.

This CDR3 is CASSLARVGPSVNEQFF. This chain connects TRBV5-6 to TRBJ2-1; the D gene TCRdb calls, TRBD1, cannot be checked with no DNA. There are 17 residues in the CDR3. Looked up from germline, CDR1 is SGHDT and CDR2 is YYEEEE.

This CDR3 reads CATAGGLAENTGELFF. The chain has TRBV4-2 and TRBJ2-2; there is no DNA to check the TCRdb D call of TRBD2. This CDR3 is built from 16 residues. Germline lookup yields CDR1 LGHNA and CDR2 YNFKEQ.

The CDR3 protein is CASSPVELGGNEQFF. The genes are TRBV9 and TRBJ2-1; TCRdb lists TRBD2, though no DNA is available to test this call. Germline CDR1 SGDLS, CDR2 YYNGEE. This CDR3 comprises 15 residues.

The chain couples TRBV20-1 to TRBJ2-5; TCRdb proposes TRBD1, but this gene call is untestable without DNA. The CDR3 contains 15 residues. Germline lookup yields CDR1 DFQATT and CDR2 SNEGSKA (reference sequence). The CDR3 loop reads CSARDPGPVKETQYF.

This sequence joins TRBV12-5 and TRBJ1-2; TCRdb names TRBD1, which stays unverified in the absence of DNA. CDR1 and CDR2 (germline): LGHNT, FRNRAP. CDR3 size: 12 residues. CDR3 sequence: CASVGTGYGYTF. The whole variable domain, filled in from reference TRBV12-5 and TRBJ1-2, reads DARVTQTPRHKVTEMGQEVTMRCQPILGHNTVFWYRQTMMQGLELLAYFRNRAPLDDSGMPKDRFSAEMPDATLATLKIQPSEPRDSAVYFCASVGTGYGYTFGSGTRLTVV.

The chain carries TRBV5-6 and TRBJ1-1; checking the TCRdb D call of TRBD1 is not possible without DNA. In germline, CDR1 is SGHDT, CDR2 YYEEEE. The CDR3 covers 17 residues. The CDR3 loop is CASSLIASHRANTEAFF.

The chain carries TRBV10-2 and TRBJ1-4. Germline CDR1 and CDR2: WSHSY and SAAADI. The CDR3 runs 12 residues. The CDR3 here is CASIGEDEKLFF.

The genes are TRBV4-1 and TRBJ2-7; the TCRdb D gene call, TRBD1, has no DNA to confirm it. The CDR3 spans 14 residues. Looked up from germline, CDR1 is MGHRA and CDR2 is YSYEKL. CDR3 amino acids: CASSQDRDNPDKYF.

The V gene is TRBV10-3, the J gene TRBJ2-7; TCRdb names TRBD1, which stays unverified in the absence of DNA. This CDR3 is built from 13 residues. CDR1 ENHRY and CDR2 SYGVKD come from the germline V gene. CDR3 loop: CASGGTSSYEQYF.

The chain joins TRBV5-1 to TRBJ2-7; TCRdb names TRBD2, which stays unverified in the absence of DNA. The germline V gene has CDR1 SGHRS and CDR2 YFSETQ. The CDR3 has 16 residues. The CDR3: CASSLVASGVGYEQYF.

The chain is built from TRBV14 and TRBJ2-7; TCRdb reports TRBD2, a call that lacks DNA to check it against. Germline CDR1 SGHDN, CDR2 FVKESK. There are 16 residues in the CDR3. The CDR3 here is CASSQGVGGRTDEQYF.

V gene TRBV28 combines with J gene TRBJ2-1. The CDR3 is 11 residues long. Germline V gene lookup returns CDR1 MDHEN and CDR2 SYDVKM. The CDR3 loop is CASRLERTQFF.

CDR3 residues: CASSLGTSGNQETQYF. V usage is TRBV11-2 and J usage is TRBJ2-5; TCRdb's D call of TRBD2 is untestable without DNA. This CDR3 spans 16 amino acids. Per the germline V gene, CDR1 is SGHAT and CDR2 is FQNNGV.

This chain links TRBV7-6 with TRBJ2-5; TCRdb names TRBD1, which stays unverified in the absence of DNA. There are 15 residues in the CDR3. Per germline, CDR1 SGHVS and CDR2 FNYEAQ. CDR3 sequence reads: CASSRDRGHQGAQYF.

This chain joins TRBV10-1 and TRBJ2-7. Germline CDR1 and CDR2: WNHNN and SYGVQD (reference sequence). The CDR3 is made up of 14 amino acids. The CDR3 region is CASSELDLTYEQYF.

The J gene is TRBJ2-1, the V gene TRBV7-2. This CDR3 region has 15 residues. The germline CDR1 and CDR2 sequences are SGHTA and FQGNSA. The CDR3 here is CASSLVPSSYNEQFF.

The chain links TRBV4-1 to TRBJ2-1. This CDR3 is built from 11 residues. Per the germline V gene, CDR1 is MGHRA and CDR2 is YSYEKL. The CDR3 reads CASRAGHEQFF.